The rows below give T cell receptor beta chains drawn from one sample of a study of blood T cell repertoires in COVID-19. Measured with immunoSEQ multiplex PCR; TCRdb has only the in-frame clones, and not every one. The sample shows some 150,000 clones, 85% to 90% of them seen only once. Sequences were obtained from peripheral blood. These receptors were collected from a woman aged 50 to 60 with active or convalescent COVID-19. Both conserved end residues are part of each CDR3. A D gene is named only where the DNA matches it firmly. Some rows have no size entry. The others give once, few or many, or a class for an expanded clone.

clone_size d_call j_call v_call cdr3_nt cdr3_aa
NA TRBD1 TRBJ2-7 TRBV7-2 TGTGCCAGCAGCGCGACGACAGGGCCCGTCTACGAGCAGTACTTC CASSATTGPVYEQYF
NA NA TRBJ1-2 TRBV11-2 TGTGCCAGCAGCACTGCGACCGGGGGGTACTATGGCTACACCTTC CASSTATGGYYGYTF
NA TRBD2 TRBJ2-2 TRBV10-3 TGTGCCATCAGGGCGACTAGCGCGCACACCGGGGAGCTGTTTTTT CAIRATSAHTGELFF
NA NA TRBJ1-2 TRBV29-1 TGCAGCGCCCGGGATATGAACTATGGCTACACCTTC CSARDMNYGYTF
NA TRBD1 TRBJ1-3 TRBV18 TGTGCCAGCTCACCAGGCGGACAGGTAGCTGGAAACACCATATATTTT CASSPGGQVAGNTIYF
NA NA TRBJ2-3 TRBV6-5 TGTGCCAGCGGCGCACAGGGTGTGTTGACAGATACGCAGTATTTT CASGAQGVLTDTQYF
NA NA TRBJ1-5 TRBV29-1 TGCAGCGTTGAGTTGTCGGAGTATAGCAATCAGCCCCAGCATTTT CSVELSEYSNQPQHF
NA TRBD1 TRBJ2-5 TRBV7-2 TGTGCCAGCAGCTACAGGGGGTACCAAGAGACCCAGTACTTC CASSYRGYQETQYF
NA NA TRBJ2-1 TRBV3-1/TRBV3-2 TGTGCCAGCAGCCAACAAGCGACAGTCGGTCCCTACAATGAGCAGTTCTTC CASSQQATVGPYNEQFF
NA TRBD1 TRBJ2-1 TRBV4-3 TGCGCCAGCAGCCAAGGAGGAGACAGGGGGGACTCCTCCTTCTTC CASSQGGDRGDSSFF
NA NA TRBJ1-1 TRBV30 TGTGCCTGGAGTGTGGTGCCCAGTGAAGCTTTCTTT CAWSVVPSEAFF
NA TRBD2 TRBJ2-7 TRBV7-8 TGTGCCAGCAGCTTAGACTCCATGCTGACTAGCGGGGGGAAGTACGAGCAGTACTTC CASSLDSMLTSGGKYEQYF
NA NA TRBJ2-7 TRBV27 TGTGCCAGCAGTTCAGGCCAGGAGACTACCGAGCAGTACTTC CASSSGQETTEQYF
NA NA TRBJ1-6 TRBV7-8 TGTGCCAGCAGAAAAATCCCGGGTAGTAATTCACCCCTCCACTTT CASRKIPGSNSPLHF
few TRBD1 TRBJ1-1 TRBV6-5 TGTGCCAGCAGTCGGGGACAGGGTCCTGAAGCTTTCTTT CASSRGQGPEAFF
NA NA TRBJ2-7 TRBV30 TGTGCCTGTAAAGCGGACGGAGACTACGAGCAGTACTTC CACKADGDYEQYF